The clone carrying this TCR beta chain was seen at least ten times. Its matching antigen is unknown. Using its own MiXCR run on the reads, TCRdb lists one record per CDR3 protein. The sample includes fewer than 250,000 distinct CDR3 sequences, around an eighth seen only once; the top ten take under 2%. These data originate in a study of T cell repertoires in cytomegalovirus infection. Study background: Public TCR beta signatures indicated both CMV infection and matching HLA type. Findings and caveats of the study: What dominated the ex vivo response were HLA-C-restricted CMV-specific TCR beta clonotypes. There were carriers of CMV plus the relevant HLA, and cumulative public TCR beta family frequency identified them.

Sequenced: PBMCs. This clonotype originated in a human donor in good health (CMV status not recorded). Some clones in this sample may be carry-over from other donors' samples.

CDR3 DNA: TGTGCCAGCAGTTACGTACCCAGGAACACTGAAGCTTTCTTT. It specifies CASSYVPRNTEAFF. The chain couples TRBV6-2 or TRBV6-3 to TRBJ1-1; D ambiguous. CDR3 length equals 14 residues. The V end lost 2 bases, the J end lost 1 base, and 8 bases lay between the germline ends. Germline assignment: CDR1 MNHEY and CDR2 SVGEGT.